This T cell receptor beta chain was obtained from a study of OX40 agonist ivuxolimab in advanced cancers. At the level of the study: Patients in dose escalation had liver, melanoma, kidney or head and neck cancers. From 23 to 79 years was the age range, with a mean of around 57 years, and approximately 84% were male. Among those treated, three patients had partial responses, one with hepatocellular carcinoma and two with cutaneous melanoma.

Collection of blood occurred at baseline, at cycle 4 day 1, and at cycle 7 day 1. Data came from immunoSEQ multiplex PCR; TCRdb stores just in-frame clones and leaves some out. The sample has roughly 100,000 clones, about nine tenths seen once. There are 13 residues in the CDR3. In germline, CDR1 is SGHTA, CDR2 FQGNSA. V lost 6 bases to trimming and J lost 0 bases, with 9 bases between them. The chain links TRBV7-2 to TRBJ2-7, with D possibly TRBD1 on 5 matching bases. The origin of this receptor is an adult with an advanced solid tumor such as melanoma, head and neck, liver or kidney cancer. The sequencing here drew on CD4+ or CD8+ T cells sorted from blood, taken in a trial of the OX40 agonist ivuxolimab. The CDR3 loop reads CASRGADSYEQYF. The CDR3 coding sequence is TGTGCCAGCAGAGGGGCGGACTCCTACGAGCAGTACTTC.